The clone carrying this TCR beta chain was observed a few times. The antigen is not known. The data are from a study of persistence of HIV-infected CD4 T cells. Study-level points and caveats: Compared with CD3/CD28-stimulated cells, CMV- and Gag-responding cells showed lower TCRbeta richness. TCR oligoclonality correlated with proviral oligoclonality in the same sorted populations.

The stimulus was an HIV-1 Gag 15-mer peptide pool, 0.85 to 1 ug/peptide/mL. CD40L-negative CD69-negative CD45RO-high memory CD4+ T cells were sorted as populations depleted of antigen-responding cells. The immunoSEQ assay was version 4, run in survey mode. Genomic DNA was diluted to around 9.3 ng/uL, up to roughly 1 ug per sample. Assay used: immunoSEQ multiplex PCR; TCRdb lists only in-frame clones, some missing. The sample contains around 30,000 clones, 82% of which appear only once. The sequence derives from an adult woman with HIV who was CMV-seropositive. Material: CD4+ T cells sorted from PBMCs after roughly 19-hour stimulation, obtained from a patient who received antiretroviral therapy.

The CDR3 DNA reads TGTGCCAGCAGTTACTCCCTCTTCGGTGGGGGCTCCTACGAGCAGTACTTC. Translated, it gives CASSYSLFGGGSYEQYF. The chain has TRBV6-2 or TRBV6-3 and TRBJ2-7; the D gene could be TRBD1 or TRBD2 (5 bases each). V lost 0 bases and J lost 0, with 15 bases in between. There are 17 residues in the CDR3. Germline loops: CDR1 MNHEY, CDR2 SVGEGT.